This T cell receptor beta chain was retrieved from a study of response to subunit inactivated influenza vaccine. General study results and limits: After each seasonal influenza vaccination, few new T cells are recruited, the authors suggested.

Concerning this clonotype itself: Its antigen remains unknown.

Germline V gene data show CDR1 as SGHRS and CDR2 as YFSETQ. Trimming took 3 bases from V and 10 from J; bases not matched to a gene: 13. The CDR3 contains 16 residues. One entry per CDR3 protein results from TCRdb running MiXCR on the RT-PCR reads. The sample has 550,000 to 650,000 distinct CDR3 sequences; about an eighth are singletons. The origin of this receptor is a man in his forties or fifties who received an inactivated influenza vaccine. Sequenced here: PBMCs from blood, sampled on the day of vaccination. This sequence joins TRBV5-1 and TRBJ2-1; 10 bases are a match to TRBD1. The CDR3 DNA sequence: TGCGCCAGCAGCTCACGGACAGGGGGAGTTTCAAGCGAGCAGTTCTTC. The encoded protein is CASSSRTGGVSSEQFF.